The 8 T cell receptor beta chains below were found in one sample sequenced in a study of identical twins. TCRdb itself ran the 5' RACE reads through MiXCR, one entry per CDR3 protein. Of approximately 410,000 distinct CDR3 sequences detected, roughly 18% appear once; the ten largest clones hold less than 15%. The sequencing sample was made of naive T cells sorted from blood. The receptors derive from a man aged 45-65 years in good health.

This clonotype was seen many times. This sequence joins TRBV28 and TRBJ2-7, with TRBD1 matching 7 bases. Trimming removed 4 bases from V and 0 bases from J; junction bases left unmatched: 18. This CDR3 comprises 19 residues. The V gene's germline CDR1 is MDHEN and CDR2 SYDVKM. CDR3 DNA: TGTGCCAGCAGTTCCCTCCTAGGGACAGTTGATACGAGCTCCTACGAGCAGTACTTC. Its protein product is CASSSLLGTVDTSSYEQYF.

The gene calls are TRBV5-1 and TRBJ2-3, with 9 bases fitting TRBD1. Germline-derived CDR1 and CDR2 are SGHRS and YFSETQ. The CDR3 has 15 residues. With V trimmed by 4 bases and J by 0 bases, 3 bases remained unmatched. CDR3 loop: CASSGQGTSTDTQYF. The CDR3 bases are TGCGCCAGCAGCGGACAGGGGACTAGCACAGATACGCAGTATTTT.

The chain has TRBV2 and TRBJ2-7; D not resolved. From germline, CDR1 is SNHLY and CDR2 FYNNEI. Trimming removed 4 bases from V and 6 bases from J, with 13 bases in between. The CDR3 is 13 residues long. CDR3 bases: TGTGCCAGCAGTGGAAACTCTCCGGGCGAGCAGTACTTC. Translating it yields CASSGNSPGEQYF.

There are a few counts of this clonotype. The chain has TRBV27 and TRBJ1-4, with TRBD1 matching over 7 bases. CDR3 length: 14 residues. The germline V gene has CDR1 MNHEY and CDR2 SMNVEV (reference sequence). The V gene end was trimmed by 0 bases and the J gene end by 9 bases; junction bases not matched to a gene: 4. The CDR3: CASSLSRTGQKLFF. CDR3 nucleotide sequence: TGTGCCAGCAGTTTATCTCGGACAGGACAAAAACTGTTTTTT.

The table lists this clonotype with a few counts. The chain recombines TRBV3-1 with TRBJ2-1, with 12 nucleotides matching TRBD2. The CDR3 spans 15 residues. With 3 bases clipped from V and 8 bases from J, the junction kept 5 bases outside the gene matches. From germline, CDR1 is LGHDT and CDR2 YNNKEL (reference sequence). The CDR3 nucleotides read TGTGCCAGCAGCCAGACTAGCGGGAGAAGTGATGAGCAGTTCTTC. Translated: CASSQTSGRSDEQFF.

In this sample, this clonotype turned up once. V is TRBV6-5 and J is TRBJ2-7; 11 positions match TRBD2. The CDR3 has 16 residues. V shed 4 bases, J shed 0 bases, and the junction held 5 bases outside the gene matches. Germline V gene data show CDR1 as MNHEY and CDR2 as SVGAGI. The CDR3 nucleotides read TGTGCCAGCAGTTTTACGACTAGCGGGGCCTCCTACGAGCAGTACTTC. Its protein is CASSFTTSGASYEQYF.

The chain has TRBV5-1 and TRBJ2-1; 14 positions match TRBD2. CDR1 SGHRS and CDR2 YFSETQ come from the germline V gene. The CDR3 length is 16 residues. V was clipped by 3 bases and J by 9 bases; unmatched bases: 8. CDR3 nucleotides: TGCGCCAGCAGCTCCACGGGACTAGCGGGGGAGGGTGAGCAGTTCTTC. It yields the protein CASSSTGLAGEGEQFF.

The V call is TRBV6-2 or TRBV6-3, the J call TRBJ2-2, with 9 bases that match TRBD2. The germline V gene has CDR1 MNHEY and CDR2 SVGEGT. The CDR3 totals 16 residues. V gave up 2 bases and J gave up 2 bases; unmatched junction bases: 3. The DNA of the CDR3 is TGTGCCAGCAGTTACGAGACTAGCGGCAACACCGGGGAGCTGTTTTTT. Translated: CASSYETSGNTGELFF.